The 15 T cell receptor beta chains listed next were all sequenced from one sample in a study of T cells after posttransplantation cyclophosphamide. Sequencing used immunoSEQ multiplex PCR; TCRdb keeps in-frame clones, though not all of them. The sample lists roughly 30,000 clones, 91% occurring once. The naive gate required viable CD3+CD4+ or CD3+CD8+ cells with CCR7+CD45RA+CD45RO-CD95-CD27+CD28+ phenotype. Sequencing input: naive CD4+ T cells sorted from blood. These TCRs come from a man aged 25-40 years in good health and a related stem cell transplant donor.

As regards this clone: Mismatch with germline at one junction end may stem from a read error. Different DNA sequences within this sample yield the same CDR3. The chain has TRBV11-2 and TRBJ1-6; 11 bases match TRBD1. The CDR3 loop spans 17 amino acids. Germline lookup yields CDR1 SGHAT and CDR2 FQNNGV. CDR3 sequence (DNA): TGTGCCAGCAGCTTAGTAGGACAGGGGGCTTATAATTCCCCCCTCCACTTT. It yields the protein CASSLVGQGAYNSPLHF. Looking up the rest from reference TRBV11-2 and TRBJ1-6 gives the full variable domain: EAGVAQSPRYKIIEKRQSVAFWCNPISGHATLYWYQQILGQGPKLLIQFQNNGVVDDSQLPKDRFSAERLKGVDSTLKIQPAKLEDSAVYLCASSLVGQGAYNSPLHFGNGTRLTVT.

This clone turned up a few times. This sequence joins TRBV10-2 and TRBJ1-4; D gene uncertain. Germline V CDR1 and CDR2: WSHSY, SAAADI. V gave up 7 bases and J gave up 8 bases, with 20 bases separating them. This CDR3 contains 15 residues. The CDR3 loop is CASKDYLGLGEKLFF. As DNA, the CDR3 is TGCGCCAGCAAGGACTACCTAGGGCTAGGGGAAAAACTGTTTTTT.

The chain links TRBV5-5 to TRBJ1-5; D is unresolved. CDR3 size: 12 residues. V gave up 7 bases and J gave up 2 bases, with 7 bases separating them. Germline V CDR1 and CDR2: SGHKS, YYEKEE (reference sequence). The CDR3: CASAVGNQPQHF. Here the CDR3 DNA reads TGTGCCAGCGCGGTCGGCAATCAGCCCCAGCATTTT.

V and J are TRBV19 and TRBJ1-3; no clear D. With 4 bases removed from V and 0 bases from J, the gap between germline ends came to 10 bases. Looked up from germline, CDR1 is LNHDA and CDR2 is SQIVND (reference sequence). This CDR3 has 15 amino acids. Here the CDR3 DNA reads TGTGCCAGTAGTACAGACGGGTTCTCTGGAAACACCATATATTTT. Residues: CASSTDGFSGNTIYF.

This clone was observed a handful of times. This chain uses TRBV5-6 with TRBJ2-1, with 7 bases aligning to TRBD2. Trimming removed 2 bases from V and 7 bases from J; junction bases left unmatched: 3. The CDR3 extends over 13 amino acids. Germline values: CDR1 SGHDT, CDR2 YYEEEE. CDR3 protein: CASSFRTRNEQFF. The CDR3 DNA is TGTGCCAGCAGCTTTCGGACTAGAAATGAGCAGTTCTTC.

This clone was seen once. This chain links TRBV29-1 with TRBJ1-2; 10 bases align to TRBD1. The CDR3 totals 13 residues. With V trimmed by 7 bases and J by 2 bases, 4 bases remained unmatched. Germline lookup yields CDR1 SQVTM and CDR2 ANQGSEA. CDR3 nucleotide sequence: TGCAGCGGGGGACAGGGGCAGAACTATGGCTACACCTTC. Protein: CSGGQGQNYGYTF.

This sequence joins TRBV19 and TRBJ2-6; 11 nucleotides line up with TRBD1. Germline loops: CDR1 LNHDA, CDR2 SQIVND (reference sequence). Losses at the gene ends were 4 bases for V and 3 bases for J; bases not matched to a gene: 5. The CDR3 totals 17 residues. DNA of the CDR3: TGTGCCAGTAGTACAGGACAGGGGGCAATTGGGGCCAACGTCCTGACTTTC. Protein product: CASSTGQGAIGANVLTF.

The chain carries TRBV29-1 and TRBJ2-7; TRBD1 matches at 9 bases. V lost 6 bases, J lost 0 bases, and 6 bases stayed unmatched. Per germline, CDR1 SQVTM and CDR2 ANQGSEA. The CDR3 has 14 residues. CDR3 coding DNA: TGCAGCGTCACCGGGACAGGGACCTCCTACGAGCAGTACTTC. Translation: CSVTGTGTSYEQYF.

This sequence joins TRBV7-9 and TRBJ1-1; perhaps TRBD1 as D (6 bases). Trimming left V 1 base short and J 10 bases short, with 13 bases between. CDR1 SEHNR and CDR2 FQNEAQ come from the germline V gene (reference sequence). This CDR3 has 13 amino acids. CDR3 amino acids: CASSLGTGNSAFF. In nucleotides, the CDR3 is TGTGCCAGCAGCTTAGGTACAGGGAATTCAGCTTTCTTT.

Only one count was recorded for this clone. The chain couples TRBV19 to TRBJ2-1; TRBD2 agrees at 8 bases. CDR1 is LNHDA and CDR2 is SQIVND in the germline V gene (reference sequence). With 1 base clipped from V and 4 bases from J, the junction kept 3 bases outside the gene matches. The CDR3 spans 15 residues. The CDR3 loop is CASSIGGGQYNEQFF. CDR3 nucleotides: TGTGCCAGTAGTATAGGCGGGGGGCAATACAATGAGCAGTTCTTC.

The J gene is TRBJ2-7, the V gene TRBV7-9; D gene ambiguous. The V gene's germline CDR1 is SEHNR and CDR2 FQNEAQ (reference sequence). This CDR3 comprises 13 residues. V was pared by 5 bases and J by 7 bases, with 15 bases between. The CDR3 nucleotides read TGTGCCAGCAGCAAAGGAGCGTACGTTGAGCAGTACTTC. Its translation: CASSKGAYVEQYF.

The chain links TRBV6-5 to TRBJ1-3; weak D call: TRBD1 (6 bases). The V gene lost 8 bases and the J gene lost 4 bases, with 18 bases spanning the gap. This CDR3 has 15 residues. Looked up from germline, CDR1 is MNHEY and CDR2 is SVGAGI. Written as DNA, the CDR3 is TGTGCCAGCTCCTCGGGCAGGGGATCAGGAAACACCATATATTTT. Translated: CASSSGRGSGNTIYF.

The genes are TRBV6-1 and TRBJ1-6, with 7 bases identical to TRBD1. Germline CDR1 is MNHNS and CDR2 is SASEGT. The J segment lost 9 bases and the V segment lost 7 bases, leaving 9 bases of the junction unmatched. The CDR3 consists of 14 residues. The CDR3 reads CASTQGGGFSPLHF. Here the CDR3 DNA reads TGTGCCAGCACTCAAGGAGGGGGCTTTTCACCCCTCCACTTT.

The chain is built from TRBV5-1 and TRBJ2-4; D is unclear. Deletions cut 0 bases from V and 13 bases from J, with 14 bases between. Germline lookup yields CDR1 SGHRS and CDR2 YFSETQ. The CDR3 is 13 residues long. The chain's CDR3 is CASSLAGTVDQYF. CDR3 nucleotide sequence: TGCGCCAGCAGCTTGGCCGGAACAGTTGACCAGTACTTC. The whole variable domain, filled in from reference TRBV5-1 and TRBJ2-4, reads KAGVTQTPRYLIKTRGQQVTLSCSPISGHRSVSWYQQTPGQGLQFLFEYFSETQRNKGNFPGRFSGRQFSNSRSEMNVSTLELGDSALYLCASSLAGTVDQYFGAGTRLSVL.

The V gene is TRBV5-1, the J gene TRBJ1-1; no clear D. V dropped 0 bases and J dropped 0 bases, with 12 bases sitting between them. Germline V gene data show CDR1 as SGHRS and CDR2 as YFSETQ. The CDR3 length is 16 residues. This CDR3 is CASSLGGDAMNTEAFF. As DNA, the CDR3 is TGCGCCAGCAGCTTGGGGGGAGACGCCATGAACACTGAAGCTTTCTTT.